Only one count was recorded for the clone carrying this T cell receptor beta chain. This entry comes from a study of long-term antiretroviral therapy in people with HIV. As for the study in general: The immediate-ART recommendation dates to 2015, and the earliest samples predate it by about a decade.

Germline-derived CDR1 and CDR2 are SQVTM and ANQGSEA. The V end lost 6 bases, the J end lost 1 base, and 9 bases lay between the germline ends. The CDR3 has 12 amino acids. The authors ran the immunoSEQ assay, v3.0, at survey level. Data came from immunoSEQ multiplex PCR; TCRdb stores just in-frame clones and leaves some out. The data contain approximately 24,000 clones, 85% to 95% of them singletons. The TCR comes from a woman aged 45-60 years with HIV. This specimen was unsorted PBMCs, taken more than 4.7 years after starting antiretroviral therapy. J is TRBJ1-2 and V is TRBV29-1; D is unclear. CDR3 sequence reads: CSVGSGNYGYTF. CDR3 sequence (DNA): TGCAGCGTCGGATCGGGTAACTATGGCTACACCTTC.